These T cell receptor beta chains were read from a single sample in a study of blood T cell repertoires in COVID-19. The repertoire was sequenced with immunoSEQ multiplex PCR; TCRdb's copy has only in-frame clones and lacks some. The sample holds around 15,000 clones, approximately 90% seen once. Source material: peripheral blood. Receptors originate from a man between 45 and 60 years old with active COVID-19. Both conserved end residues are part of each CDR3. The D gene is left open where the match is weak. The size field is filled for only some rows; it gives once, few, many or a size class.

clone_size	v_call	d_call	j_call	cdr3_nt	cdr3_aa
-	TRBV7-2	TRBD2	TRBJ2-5	TGTGCCAGCAGCTTAAGCCTAGCGGAGACTAGGAGGACCCAGTACTTC	CASSLSLAETRRTQYF
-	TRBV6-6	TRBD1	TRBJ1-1	TGTGCCAGCAGCGACAGGGGAGCTACTGAAGCTTTCTTT	CASSDRGATEAFF
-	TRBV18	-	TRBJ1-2	TGTGCCAGCTCACCAGTAACTTCGGGTGGCTACACCTTC	CASSPVTSGGYTF
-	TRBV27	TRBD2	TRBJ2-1	TGTGCCAGCAGTCCTTTAGCGGGAGGGCCGAATGAGCAGTTCTTC	CASSPLAGGPNEQFF
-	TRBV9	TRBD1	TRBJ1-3	TGTGCCAGCAGCCGGACAGGGGGCGAGACCTCTGGAAACACCATATATTTT	CASSRTGGETSGNTIYF
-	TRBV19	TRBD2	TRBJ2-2	TGTGCCAGTAGTATAAGGCGGGAGGGCCTTCGGGAGCTGTTTTTT	CASSIRREGLRELFF
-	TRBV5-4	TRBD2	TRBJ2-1	TGTGCCAGCAGCTTGGTTAGCGGGAACTACAATGAGCAGTTCTTC	CASSLVSGNYNEQFF
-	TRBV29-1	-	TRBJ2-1	TGCAGCGTTCATGATCTCGGGGAGCAGTTCTTC	CSVHDLGEQFF
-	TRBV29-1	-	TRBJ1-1	TGCAGCGGGACACAGGCCAACACTGAAGCTTTCTTT	CSGTQANTEAFF
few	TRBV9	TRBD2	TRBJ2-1	TGTGCCAGCAGCTCCTCCGGGACCCCGGGGGGCAATGAGCAGTTCTTC	CASSSSGTPGGNEQFF
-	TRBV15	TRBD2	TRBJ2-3	TGTGCCACCAGCAGAGGGATTCGGGAGGGCACAGATACGCAGTATTTT	CATSRGIREGTDTQYF
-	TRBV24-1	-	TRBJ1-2	TGTGCCACCAGTCCGGGGGGGGTGGCTGGCTACACCTTC	CATSPGGVAGYTF
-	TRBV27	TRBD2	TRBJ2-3	TGTGCCAGCAAGGGACTAGGATACACAGATACGCAGTATTTT	CASKGLGYTDTQYF
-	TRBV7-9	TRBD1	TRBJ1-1	TGTGCCAGCAGCCTATCCGGACAGGGGAAGGACACTGAAGCTTTCTTT	CASSLSGQGKDTEAFF
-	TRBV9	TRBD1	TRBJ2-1	TGTGCCAGCAGCGTAGCCTCGGGACAGGGCAATGAGCAGTTCTTC	CASSVASGQGNEQFF